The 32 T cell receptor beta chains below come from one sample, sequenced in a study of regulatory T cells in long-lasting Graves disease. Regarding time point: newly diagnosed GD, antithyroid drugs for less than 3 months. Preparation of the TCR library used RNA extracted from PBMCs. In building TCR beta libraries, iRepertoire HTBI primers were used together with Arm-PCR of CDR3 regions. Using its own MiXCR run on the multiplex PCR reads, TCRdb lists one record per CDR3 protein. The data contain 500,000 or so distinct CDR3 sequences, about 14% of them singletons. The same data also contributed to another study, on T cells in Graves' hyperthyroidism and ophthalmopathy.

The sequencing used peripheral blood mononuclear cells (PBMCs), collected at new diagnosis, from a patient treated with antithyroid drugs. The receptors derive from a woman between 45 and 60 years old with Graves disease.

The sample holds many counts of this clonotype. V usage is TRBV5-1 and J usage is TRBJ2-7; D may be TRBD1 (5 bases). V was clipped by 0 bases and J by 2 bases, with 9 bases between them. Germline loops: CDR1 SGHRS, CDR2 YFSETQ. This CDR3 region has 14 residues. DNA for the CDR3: TGCGCCAGCAGCTTGGACAGGACCACCTACGAGCAGTACTTC. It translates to CASSLDRTTYEQYF.

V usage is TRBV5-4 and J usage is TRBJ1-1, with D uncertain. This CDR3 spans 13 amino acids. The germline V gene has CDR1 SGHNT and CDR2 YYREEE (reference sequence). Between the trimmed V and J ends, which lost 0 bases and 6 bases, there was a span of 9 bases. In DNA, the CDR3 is TGTGCCAGCAGCTTGGCCCGCGGATCTGAAGCTTTCTTT. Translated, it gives CASSLARGSEAFF.

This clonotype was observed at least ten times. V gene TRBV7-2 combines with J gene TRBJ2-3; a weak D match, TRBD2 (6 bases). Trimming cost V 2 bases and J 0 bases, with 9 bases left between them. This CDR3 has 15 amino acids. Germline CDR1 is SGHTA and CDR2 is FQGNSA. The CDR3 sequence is CASSLSGGSTDTQYF. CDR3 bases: TGTGCCAGCAGCTTAAGCGGAGGGAGCACAGATACGCAGTATTTT.

The CDR3 nucleotides read TGTGCCAGCAGCTCTGGTGACTCTGGAAACACCATATATTTT. Encoded protein: CASSSGDSGNTIYF. The chain couples TRBV7-9 to TRBJ1-3; no clear D gene. The CDR3 has 14 residues. V was shortened by 4 bases and J by 0 bases, with 7 bases between the two germline ends. The germline gives CDR1 SEHNR, CDR2 FQNEAQ (reference sequence).

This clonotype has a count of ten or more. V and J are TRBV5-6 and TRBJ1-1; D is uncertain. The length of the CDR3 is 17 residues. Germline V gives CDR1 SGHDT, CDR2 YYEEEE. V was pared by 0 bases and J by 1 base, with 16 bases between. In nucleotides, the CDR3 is TGTGCCAGCAGCTTGGATCAGGTGGAAGGTGAGAACACTGAAGCTTTCTTT. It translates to CASSLDQVEGENTEAFF.

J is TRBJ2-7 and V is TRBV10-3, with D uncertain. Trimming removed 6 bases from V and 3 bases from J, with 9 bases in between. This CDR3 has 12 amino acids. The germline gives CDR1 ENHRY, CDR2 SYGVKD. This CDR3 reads CAIRSGVYEQYF. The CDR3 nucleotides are TGTGCCATCAGGTCTGGGGTCTACGAGCAGTACTTC.

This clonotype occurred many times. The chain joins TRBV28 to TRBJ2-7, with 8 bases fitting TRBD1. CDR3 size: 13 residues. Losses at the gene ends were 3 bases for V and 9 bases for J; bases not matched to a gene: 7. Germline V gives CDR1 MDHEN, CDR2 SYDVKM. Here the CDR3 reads CASSLIQGARQYF. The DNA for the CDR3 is TGTGCCAGCAGTTTGATCCAGGGGGCGCGGCAGTACTTC.

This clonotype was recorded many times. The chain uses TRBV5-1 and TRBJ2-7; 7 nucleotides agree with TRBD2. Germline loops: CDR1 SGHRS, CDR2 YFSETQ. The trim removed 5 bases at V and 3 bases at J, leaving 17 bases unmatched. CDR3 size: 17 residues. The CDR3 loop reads CASRGGGPSDMFYEQYF. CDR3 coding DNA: TGCGCCAGCAGGGGGGGGGGACCTTCCGATATGTTCTACGAGCAGTACTTC.

The CDR3 loop reads CASSLYRERPDTQYF. CDR3 sequence (DNA): TGCGCCAGCAGCTTGTACCGCGAGAGGCCAGATACGCAGTATTTT. V is TRBV5-1 and J is TRBJ2-3; D gene unclear. This CDR3 is built from 15 residues. The germline CDR1 and CDR2 sequences are SGHRS and YFSETQ. V lost 1 base, J lost 4 bases, and 13 bases lay in between.

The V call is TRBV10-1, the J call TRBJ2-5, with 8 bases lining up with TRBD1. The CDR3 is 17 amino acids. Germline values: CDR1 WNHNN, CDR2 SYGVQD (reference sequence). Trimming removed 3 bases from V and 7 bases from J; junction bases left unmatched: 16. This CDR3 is CASSEKAIRDRRVTQYF. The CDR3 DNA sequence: TGCGCCAGCAGTGAAAAAGCAATCCGGGACAGGAGGGTGACCCAGTACTTC.

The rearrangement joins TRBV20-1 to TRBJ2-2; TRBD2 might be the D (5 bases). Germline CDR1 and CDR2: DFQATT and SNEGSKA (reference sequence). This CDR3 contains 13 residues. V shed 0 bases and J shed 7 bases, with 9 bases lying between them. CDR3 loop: CSARDPGLGELFF. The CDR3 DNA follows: TGCAGTGCTAGAGATCCCGGACTCGGGGAGCTGTTTTTT.

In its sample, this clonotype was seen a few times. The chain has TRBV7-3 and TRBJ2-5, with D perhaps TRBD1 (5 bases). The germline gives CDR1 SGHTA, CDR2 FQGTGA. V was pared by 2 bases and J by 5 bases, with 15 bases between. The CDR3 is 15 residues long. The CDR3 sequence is CASSLQPGPRETQYF. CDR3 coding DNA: TGTGCCAGCAGCTTACAGCCAGGGCCGCGGGAGACCCAGTACTTC.

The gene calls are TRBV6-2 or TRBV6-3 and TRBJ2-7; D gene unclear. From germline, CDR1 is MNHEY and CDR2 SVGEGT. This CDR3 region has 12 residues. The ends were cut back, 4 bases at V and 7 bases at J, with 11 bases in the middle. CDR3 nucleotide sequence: TGTGCCAGCAGTTTGGTTGCAGTTGAGCAGTACTTC. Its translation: CASSLVAVEQYF.

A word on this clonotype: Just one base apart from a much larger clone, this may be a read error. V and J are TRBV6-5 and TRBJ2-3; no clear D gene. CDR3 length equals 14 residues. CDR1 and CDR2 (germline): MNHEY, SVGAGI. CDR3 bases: TGTGCCAGCAGTTACATACAGACCACAGATACGCGGTATTTT. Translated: CASSYIQTTDTRYF.

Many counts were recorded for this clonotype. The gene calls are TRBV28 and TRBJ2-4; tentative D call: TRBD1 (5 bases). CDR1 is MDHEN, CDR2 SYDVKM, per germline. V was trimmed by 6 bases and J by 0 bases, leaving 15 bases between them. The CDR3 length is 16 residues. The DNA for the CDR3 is TGTGCCAGCAGGCCTCCAGGACACCAAGCCAAAAACATTCAGTACTTC. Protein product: CASRPPGHQAKNIQYF.

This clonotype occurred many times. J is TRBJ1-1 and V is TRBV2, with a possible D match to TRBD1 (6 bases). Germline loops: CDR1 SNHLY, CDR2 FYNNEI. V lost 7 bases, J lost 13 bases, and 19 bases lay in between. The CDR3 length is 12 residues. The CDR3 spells CASIIWGPTLFF. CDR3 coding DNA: TGTGCCAGCATCATTTGGGGGCCGACGCTTTTCTTT.

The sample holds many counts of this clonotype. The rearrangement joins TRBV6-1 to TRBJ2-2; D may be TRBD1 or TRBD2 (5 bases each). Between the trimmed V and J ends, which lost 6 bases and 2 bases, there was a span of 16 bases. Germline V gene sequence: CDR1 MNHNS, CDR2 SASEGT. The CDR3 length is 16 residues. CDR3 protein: CASRFRGGFNTGELFF. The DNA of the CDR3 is TGTGCCAGCAGATTTCGGGGCGGCTTCAACACCGGGGAGCTGTTTTTT.

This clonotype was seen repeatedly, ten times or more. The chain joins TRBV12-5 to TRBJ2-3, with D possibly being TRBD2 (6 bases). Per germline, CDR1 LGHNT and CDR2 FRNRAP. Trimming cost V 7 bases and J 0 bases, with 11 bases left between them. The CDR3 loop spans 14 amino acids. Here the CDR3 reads CASAFGSSTDTQYF. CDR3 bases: TGTGCTAGTGCCTTCGGGAGTAGCACAGATACGCAGTATTTT.

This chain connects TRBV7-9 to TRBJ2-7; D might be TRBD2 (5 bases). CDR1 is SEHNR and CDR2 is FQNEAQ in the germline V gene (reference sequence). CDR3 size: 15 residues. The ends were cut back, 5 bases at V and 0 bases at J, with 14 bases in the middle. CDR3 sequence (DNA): TGTGCCAGCAGCCCCCCAGGACTCGCCTCCTACGAGCAGTACTTC. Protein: CASSPPGLASYEQYF.

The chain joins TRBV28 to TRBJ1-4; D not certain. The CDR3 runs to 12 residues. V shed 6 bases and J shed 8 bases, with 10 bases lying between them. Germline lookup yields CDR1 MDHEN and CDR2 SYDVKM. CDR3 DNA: TGTGCCAGCAGAGGAGATGGGGAAAAACTGTTTTTT. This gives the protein CASRGDGEKLFF. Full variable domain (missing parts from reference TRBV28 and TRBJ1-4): DVKVTQSSRYLVKRTGEKVFLECVQDMDHENMFWYRQDPGLGLRLIYFSYDVKMKEKGDIPEGYSVSREKKERFSLILESASTNQTSMYLCASRGDGEKLFFGSGTQLSVL.

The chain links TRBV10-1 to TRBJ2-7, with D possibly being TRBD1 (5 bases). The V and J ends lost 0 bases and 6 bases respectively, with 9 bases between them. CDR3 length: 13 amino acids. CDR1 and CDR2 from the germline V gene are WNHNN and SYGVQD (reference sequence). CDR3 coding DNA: TGCGCCAGCAGTGAGTCATGGGGCGGCGAGCAGTACTTC. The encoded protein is CASSESWGGEQYF.

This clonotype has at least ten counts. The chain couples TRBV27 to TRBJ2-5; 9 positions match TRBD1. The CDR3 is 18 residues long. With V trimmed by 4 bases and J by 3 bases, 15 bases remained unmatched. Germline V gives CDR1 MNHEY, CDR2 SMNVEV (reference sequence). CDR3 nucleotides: TGTGCCAGCAGTTCTCTCTGGGACAGGGCATCCTTGGAAGAGACCCAGTACTTC. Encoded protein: CASSSLWDRASLEETQYF.

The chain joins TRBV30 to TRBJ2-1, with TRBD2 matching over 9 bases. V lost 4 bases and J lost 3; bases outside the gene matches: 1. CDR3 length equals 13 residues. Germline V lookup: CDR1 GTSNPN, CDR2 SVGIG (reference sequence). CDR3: CAWTSGNYNEQFF. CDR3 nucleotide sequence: TGTGCCTGGACTAGCGGGAACTACAATGAGCAGTTCTTC.

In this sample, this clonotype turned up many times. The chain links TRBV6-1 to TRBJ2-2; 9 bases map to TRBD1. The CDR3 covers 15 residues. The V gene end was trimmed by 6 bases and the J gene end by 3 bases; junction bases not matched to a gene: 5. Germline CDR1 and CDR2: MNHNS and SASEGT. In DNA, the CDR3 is TGTGCCAGCAGCCCACAGGGGGCTCACACCGGGGAGCTGTTTTTT. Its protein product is CASSPQGAHTGELFF.

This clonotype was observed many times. The CDR3 loop reads CASSVLAGLYNEQFF. Written as DNA, the CDR3 is TGCGCCAGCAGCGTATTAGCGGGCCTGTACAATGAGCAGTTCTTC. V is TRBV5-1 and J is TRBJ2-1, with TRBD2 matching over 7 bases. The germline V gene has CDR1 SGHRS and CDR2 YFSETQ. With 4 bases clipped from V and 4 bases from J, the junction kept 8 bases outside the gene matches. The CDR3 sequence is 15 residues long.

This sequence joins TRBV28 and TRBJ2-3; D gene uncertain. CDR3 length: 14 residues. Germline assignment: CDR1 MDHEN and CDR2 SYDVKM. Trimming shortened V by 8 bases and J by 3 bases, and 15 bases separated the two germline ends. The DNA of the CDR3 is TGTGCCAGCCAGTATTTGGATGGAACAGATACGCAGTATTTT. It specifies CASQYLDGTDTQYF.

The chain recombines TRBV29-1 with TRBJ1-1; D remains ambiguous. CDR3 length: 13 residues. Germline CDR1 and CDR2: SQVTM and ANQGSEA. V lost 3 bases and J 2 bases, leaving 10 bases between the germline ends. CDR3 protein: CSVELGGNTEAFF. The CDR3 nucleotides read TGCAGCGTTGAGTTAGGAGGAAACACTGAAGCTTTCTTT.

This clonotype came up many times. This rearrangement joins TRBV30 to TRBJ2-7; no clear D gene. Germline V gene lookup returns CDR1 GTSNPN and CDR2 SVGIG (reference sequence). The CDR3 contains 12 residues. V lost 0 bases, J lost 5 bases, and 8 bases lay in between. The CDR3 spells CAWSVALHEQYF. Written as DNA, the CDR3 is TGTGCCTGGAGTGTGGCCCTCCACGAGCAGTACTTC.

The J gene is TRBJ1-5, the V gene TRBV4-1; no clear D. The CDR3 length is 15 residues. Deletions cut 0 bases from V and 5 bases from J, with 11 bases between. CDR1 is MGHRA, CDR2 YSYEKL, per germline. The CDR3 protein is CASSQEASTDQPQHF. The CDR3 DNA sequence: TGCGCCAGCAGCCAAGAAGCATCTACTGATCAGCCCCAGCATTTT.

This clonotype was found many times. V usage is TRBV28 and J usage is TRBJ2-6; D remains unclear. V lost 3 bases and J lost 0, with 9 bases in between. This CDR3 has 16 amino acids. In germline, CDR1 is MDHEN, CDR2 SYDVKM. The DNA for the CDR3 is TGTGCCAGCAGTTTGGGCGGAGTCTCTGGGGCCAACGTCCTGACTTTC. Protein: CASSLGGVSGANVLTF.

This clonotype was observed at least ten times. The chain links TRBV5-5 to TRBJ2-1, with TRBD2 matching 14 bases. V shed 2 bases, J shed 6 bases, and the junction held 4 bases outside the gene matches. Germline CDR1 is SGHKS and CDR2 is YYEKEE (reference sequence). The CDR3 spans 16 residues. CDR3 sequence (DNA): TGTGCCAGCAGCTTAGGGGGACTAGCGGGAGTCAATGAGCAGTTCTTC. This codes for CASSLGGLAGVNEQFF. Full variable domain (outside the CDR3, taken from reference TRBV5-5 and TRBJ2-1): DAGVTQSPTHLIKTRGQQVTLRCSPISGHKSVSWYQQVLGQGPQFIFQYYEKEERGRGNFPDRFSARQFPNYSSELNVNALLLGDSALYLCASSLGGLAGVNEQFFGPGTRLTVL.

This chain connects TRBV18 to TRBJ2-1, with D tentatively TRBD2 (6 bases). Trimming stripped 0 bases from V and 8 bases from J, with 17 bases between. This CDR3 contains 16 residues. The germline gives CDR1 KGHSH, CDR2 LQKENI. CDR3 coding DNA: TGTGCCAGCTCACCACCGTCCGGACTACTAATATATGAGCAGTTCTTC. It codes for CASSPPSGLLIYEQFF.